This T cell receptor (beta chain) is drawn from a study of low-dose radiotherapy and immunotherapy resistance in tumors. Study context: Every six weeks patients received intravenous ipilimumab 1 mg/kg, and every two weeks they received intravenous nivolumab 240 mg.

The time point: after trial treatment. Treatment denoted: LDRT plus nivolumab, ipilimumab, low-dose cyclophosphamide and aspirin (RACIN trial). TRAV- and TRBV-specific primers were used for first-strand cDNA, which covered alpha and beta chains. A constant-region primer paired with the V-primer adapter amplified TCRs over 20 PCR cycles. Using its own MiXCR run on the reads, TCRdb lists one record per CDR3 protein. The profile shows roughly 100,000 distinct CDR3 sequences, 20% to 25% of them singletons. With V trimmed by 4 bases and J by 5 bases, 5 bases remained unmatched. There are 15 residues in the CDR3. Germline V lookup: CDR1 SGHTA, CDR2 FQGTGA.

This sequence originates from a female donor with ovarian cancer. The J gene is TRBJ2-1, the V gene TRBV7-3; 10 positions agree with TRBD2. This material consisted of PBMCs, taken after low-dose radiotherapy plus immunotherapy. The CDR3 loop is CASSSSGRENNEQFF. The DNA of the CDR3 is TGTGCCAGCAGCTCGAGCGGGAGGGAAAACAATGAGCAGTTCTTC.